This TCR beta chain was identified during a study of T cell responses to AZD1222 COVID-19 vaccine. CDR3 length: 13 amino acids. Germline CDR1 GTSNPN, CDR2 SVGIG (reference sequence). Deletions cut 0 bases from V and 9 bases from J, with 9 bases between. In its sample, this clone was seen once. Assay: immunoSEQ multiplex PCR; the TCRdb copy retains only in-frame clones and omits some. Among 100,000 to 150,000 clones listed, less than 95% were seen once. This specimen consisted of peripheral blood, obtained on day 0 of AZD1222 vaccination. This chain joins TRBV30 and TRBJ1-6; D unresolved. This TCR derives from an adult in good health. As DNA, the CDR3 is TGTGCCTGGAGTGTACGGTATGGTTCACCCCTCCACTTT. Translating gives CAWSVRYGSPLHF.